Detailed here is one TCR beta chain. Assay: immunoSEQ multiplex PCR; the TCRdb copy retains only in-frame clones and omits some. The table shows fewer than 150,000 clones, with around four fifths occurring only once. The CDR3 runs to 16 residues. Germline V gives CDR1 WNHNN, CDR2 SYGVQD (reference sequence). V was shortened by 0 bases and J by 4 bases, with 15 bases between the two germline ends. This record belongs to a study of blood T cell repertoires in COVID-19. Turning to the study itself: Material from acute and convalescent COVID-19 was sourced from the United States, Italy and Spain. PBMCs, B-cell-depleted T cells, or T cells were the source of the cDNA or gDNA that made up the material.

Sequenced input: peripheral blood. The rearrangement uses TRBV10-1 and TRBJ1-1; the D is unclear. The receptor was isolated from a man aged 55 to 70 who had recovered from COVID-19. Here the CDR3 DNA reads TGCGCCAGCAGTGAGTCGACCGGAGGGCACCGCACTGAAGCTTTCTTT. The encoded protein is CASSESTGGHRTEAFF.